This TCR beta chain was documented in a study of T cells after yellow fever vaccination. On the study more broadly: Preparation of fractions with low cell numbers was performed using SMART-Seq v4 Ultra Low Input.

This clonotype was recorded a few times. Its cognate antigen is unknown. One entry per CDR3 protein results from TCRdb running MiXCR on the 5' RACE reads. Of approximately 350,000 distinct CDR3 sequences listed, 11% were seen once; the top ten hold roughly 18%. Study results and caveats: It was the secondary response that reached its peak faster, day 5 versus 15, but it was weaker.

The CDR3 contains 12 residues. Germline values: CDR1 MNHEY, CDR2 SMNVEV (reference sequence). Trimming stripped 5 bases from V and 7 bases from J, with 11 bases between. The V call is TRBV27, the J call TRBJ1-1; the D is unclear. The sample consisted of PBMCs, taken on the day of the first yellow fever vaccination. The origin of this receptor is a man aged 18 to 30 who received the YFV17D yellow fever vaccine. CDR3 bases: TGTGCCAGCAGTCTAGTGGGTCGTGAAGCTTTCTTT. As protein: CASSLVGREAFF.